Listed below are T cell receptor beta chains from one sample, sequenced in a study of blood T cell repertoires in COVID-19. The assay was immunoSEQ multiplex PCR, and TCRdb's table has in-frame clones only and misses some. In the table there are approximately 80,000 clones, about 70% of which are singletons. Material: peripheral blood. The receptors come from a man in his forties or fifties with active or convalescent COVID-19. Each CDR3 is given with its conserved first and last residue. A D gene is named only where the DNA matches it firmly. Size tells how often a clone was seen (once, few, many) or the class of an expanded clone, and some rows leave it out.

D gene,clone size,J gene,V gene,CDR3 protein,CDR3 DNA
TRBD1,few,TRBJ2-7,TRBV19,CASSGTGREQYF,TGTGCCAGTAGCGGGACAGGGCGAGAGCAGTACTTC
-,-,TRBJ1-2,TRBV27,CASSLSARGGGYTF,TGTGCCAGCAGTTTATCGGCGCGGGGCGGTGGCTACACCTTC
-,-,TRBJ1-4,TRBV7-6,CASSPVRRPNEKLFF,TGTGCCAGCAGCCCCGTGCGGAGGCCTAATGAAAAACTGTTTTTT
TRBD1,many,TRBJ1-1,TRBV29-1,CSVEQGGQGAPGTEAFF,TGCAGCGTCGAACAGGGGGGACAGGGGGCGCCGGGGACTGAAGCTTTCTTT
TRBD1,-,TRBJ2-1,TRBV11-3,CASSLGLTGGGNEQFF,TGTGCCAGCAGCTTAGGGCTGACAGGGGGGGGCAATGAGCAGTTCTTC
TRBD2,-,TRBJ2-3,TRBV7-3,CASSPTSVLGSTQYF,TGTGCCAGCAGCCCCACTAGCGTCCTAGGAAGTACGCAGTATTTT
TRBD1,once,TRBJ1-4,TRBV4-2,CASSPTGGLEKLFF,TGTGCCAGCAGCCCTACAGGGGGACTCGAAAAACTGTTTTTT
TRBD2,-,TRBJ2-3,TRBV10-3,CAISEGGGASDTQYF,TGTGCCATCAGTGAGGGCGGGGGGGCTTCTGATACGCAGTATTTT
TRBD2,-,TRBJ2-2,TRBV11-3,CASSPGGVANTGELFF,TGTGCCAGCAGCCCTGGGGGGGTAGCGAACACCGGGGAGCTGTTTTTT
-,-,TRBJ2-7,TRBV18,CASSGSKGVSF,TGTGCCAGCTCAGGGAGCAAGGGGGTGTCCTTC
-,-,TRBJ1-2,TRBV18,CASSPEPDSTFYGYTF,TGTGCCAGCTCACCGGAGCCGGACAGCACATTCTATGGCTACACCTTC
TRBD1,once,TRBJ1-4,TRBV28,CASSLALAGQGEKLFF,TGTGCCAGCAGTTTGGCTCTGGCGGGACAGGGAGAAAAACTGTTTTTT
-,-,TRBJ2-2,TRBV5-1,CASSSLGGVIPNTGELFF,TGCGCCAGCAGCTCCTTGGGGGGAGTTATTCCGAACACCGGGGAGCTGTTTTTT
-,-,TRBJ1-2,TRBV6-2/TRBV6-3,CASSTRGGNYGYTF,TGTGCCAGCAGTACCCGGGGAGGCAACTATGGCTACACCTTC
-,once,TRBJ1-2,TRBV5-1,CASSIQGDLLGYTF,TGCGCCAGCAGCATACAGGGTGATCTTCTTGGCTACACCTTC
TRBD1,-,TRBJ1-2,TRBV7-9,CASSPTGTGGDYGYTF,TGTGCCAGCAGCCCAACCGGGACAGGGGGCGACTATGGCTACACCTTC
-,-,TRBJ2-7,TRBV2,CASSVAQGSFEQYF,TGTGCCAGCAGTGTTGCACAGGGAAGTTTCGAGCAGTACTTC
-,-,TRBJ1-2,TRBV19,CASSMYGGGYTF,TGTGCCAGTAGTATGTACGGGGGAGGCTACACCTTC
TRBD1,-,TRBJ1-2,TRBV6-1,CASRRRTGGDYGYTF,TGTGCCAGCAGGCGGCGGACAGGAGGGGACTATGGCTACACCTTC
-,-,TRBJ2-1,TRBV11-2,CASSLSRLAHNEQFF,TGTGCCAGCAGCTTAAGTCGACTGGCCCACAATGAGCAGTTCTTC
TRBD1,-,TRBJ1-2,TRBV10-3,CAISGGGAVVGGYGYTF,TGTGCCATCAGTGGAGGGGGCGCGGTGGTAGGGGGCTATGGCTACACCTTC
-,-,TRBJ1-2,TRBV29-1,CSVVRGGYGYTF,TGCAGCGTTGTGCGGGGCGGATATGGCTACACCTTC
-,once,TRBJ1-3,TRBV7-9,CASSFDSLSGNTIYF,TGTGCCAGCAGCTTCGATAGTCTCTCTGGAAACACCATATATTTT
-,once,TRBJ2-2,TRBV6-5,CASGRDMNTGELFF,TGTGCCAGTGGCAGAGACATGAACACCGGGGAGCTGTTTTTT
-,-,TRBJ1-1,TRBV4-1,CASSQDRGGSTEAFF,TGCGCCAGCAGCCAAGACCGTGGCGGAAGCACTGAAGCTTTCTTT
TRBD2,-,TRBJ2-3,TRBV4-3,CASSQLLAGGTDTQYF,TGCGCCAGCAGCCAGCTCCTAGCGGGGGGCACAGATACGCAGTATTTT
-,few,TRBJ2-1,TRBV2,CASSEYQGIDEQFF,TGTGCCAGCAGTGAATACCAGGGGATCGATGAGCAGTTCTTC
TRBD1,once,TRBJ2-7,TRBV4-3,CASSRGTGSSYEQYF,TGCGCCAGCAGCCGAGGGACAGGGAGCTCCTACGAGCAGTACTTC
TRBD1,-,TRBJ1-2,TRBV12-5,CASGSLGTGLTNYGYTF,TGTGCTAGTGGTTCCCTCGGGACAGGGCTTACTAACTATGGCTACACCTTC
TRBD1,-,TRBJ2-7,TRBV7-2,CASSLDRGRGYEQYF,TGTGCCAGCAGCTTGGACAGGGGGCGTGGGTACGAGCAGTACTTC
TRBD1,-,TRBJ2-7,TRBV15,CATSRAGQGYEQYF,TGTGCCACCAGCAGAGCCGGACAGGGCTACGAGCAGTACTTC
-,-,TRBJ2-2,TRBV11-3,CASSLGGTTTGELFF,TGTGCCAGCAGCTTAGGTGGGACAACTACCGGGGAGCTGTTTTTT
TRBD1,-,TRBJ2-1,TRBV5-5,CASSPVPGQGKVTNEQFF,TGTGCCAGCAGCCCGGTCCCGGGACAGGGGAAGGTTACGAATGAGCAGTTCTTC
-,few,TRBJ2-3,TRBV27,CASVERVPSTDTQYF,TGTGCCAGCGTCGAGAGGGTCCCTAGCACAGATACGCAGTATTTT
TRBD1,-,TRBJ1-2,TRBV5-1,CASSLAIGQEYDGYTF,TGCGCCAGCAGCTTGGCCATCGGACAGGAGTATGATGGCTACACCTTC
TRBD1,-,TRBJ1-2,TRBV18,CASSPPGQAGGGYTF,TGTGCCAGCTCACCACCGGGGCAGGCAGGGGGAGGCTACACCTTC
TRBD2,-,TRBJ2-2,TRBV9,CASNKPGREVAGELFF,TGTGCCAGCAACAAACCGGGACGGGAGGTCGCCGGGGAGCTGTTTTTT
TRBD2,-,TRBJ2-1,TRBV24-1,CATSGVAGGRNEQFF,TGTGCCACCAGTGGCGTAGCGGGGGGCCGAAATGAGCAGTTCTTC
TRBD1,-,TRBJ1-2,TRBV10-3,CAISESPGGVGYTF,TGTGCCATCAGTGAGTCCCCAGGGGGCGTAGGCTACACCTTC
TRBD1,-,TRBJ1-2,TRBV14,CASSQRNLGRDRGVGYTF,TGTGCCAGCAGCCAAAGGAATCTGGGCCGGGACAGGGGCGTTGGCTACACCTTC
-,once,TRBJ1-3,TRBV6-5,CASSDRSSGNTIYF,TGTGCCAGCAGCGACAGGTCCTCTGGAAACACCATATATTTT
-,-,TRBJ2-3,TRBV19,CASSYATPSGADTQYF,TGTGCCAGTTCCTACGCCACACCAAGCGGCGCAGATACGCAGTATTTT
TRBD2,-,TRBJ2-2,TRBV7-2,CASSPSSGGLVGELFF,TGTGCCAGCAGCCCCTCTAGCGGGGGGTTGGTTGGGGAGCTGTTTTTT
TRBD1,-,TRBJ1-2,TRBV19,CASSEFPGQTTGGTF,TGTGCCAGTAGCGAGTTTCCGGGACAGACTACTGGCGGGACCTTC
-,once,TRBJ1-5,TRBV2,CASSSGPTGNQPQHF,TGTGCCAGCAGTTCCGGACCGACAGGCAATCAGCCCCAGCATTTT
-,-,TRBJ2-3,TRBV30,CAWSEGGSTDTQYF,TGTGCCTGGTCGGAGGGGGGGTCCACAGATACGCAGTATTTT
-,-,TRBJ1-1,TRBV5-4,CASSQGLNTEAFF,TGTGCCAGCAGCCAGGGATTGAACACTGAAGCTTTCTTT
-,few,TRBJ1-2,TRBV2,CASSPPRGNGYTF,TGTGCCAGCAGTCCACCCAGGGGTAATGGCTACACCTTC
TRBD1,-,TRBJ2-1,TRBV9,CASRGTAAYNEQFF,TGTGCCAGCAGGGGGACAGCAGCCTACAATGAGCAGTTCTTC
TRBD1,-,TRBJ1-5,TRBV5-6,CASSSSDRVNQPQHF,TGTGCCAGCAGCTCCTCCGACAGGGTCAATCAGCCCCAGCATTTT
TRBD1,once,TRBJ1-2,TRBV29-1,CSVATGGGYGYTF,TGCAGCGTGGCCACAGGGGGCGGCTATGGCTACACCTTC
TRBD1,-,TRBJ2-5,TRBV30,CALRGQGVQETQYF,TGTGCCTTACGAGGACAGGGGGTACAAGAGACCCAGTACTTC
-,-,TRBJ2-2,TRBV9,CASSPQAGSGKLFF,TGTGCCAGCAGCCCCCAAGCGGGCTCGGGGAAGCTGTTTTTT
-,-,TRBJ2-3,TRBV6-2/TRBV6-3,CASSYAAVTDTQYF,TGTGCCAGCAGTTACGCGGCAGTCACAGATACGCAGTATTTT
TRBD1,many,TRBJ1-1,TRBV7-9,CASRVTGDTEAFF,TGTGCCAGCAGGGTGACAGGGGATACTGAAGCTTTCTTT
TRBD1,-,TRBJ1-1,TRBV7-9,CASSPGGGQGPAEAFF,TGTGCCAGCAGCCCCGGTGGGGGACAGGGGCCTGCTGAAGCTTTCTTT
TRBD1,-,TRBJ1-4,TRBV13,CASSLSKNRGGEKLFF,TGTGCCAGCAGCTTAAGTAAGAACAGGGGAGGTGAAAAACTGTTTTTT
-,-,TRBJ2-3,TRBV20-1,CSASRGNRGPDTQYF,TGCAGTGCTAGTCGGGGGAACAGGGGTCCCGATACGCAGTATTTT